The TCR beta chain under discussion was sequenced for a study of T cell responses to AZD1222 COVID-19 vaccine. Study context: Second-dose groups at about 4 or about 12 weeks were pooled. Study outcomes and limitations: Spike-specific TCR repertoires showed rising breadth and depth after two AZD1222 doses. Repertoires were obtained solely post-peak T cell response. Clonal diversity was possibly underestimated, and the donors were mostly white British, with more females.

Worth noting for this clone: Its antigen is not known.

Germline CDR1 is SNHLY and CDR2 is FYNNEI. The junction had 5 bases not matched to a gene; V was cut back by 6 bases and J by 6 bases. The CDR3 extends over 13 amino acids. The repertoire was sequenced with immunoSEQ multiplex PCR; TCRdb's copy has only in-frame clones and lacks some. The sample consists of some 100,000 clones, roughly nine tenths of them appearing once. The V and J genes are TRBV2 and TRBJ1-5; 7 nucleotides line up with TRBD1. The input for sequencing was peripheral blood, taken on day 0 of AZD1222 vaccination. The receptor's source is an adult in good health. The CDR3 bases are TGTGCCAGCAGGGCAGGGGGGACTCAGCCCCAGCATTTT. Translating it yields CASRAGGTQPQHF.